This T cell receptor beta chain was documented in a study of molecular identifiers for immune sequencing clone quantification. Study information: For replicates, RNA isolated from 20,000 or 100,000 naive CD8 cells was divided into five portions, of which four were sequenced.

The V gene lost 1 base and the J gene lost 1 base, with 8 bases spanning the gap. Germline V gene sequence: CDR1 MDHEN, CDR2 SYDVKM. The CDR3 sequence is 14 residues long. General observations from the study: Researchers reportedly could pick up spiked Jurkat TCR RNA from one cell mixed into about a million naive cells. Beyond 20 RNA copies, clones held over 98% of effector molecules, compared with under 1% in naive cells.

This clonotype has at least ten counts. Its antigen remains unknown. Previously published methods and listed TCR primers were used for the bulk TCR libraries. TCRdb independently ran MiXCR on the PCR reads; one entry per CDR3 protein. The sample lists fewer than 350,000 distinct CDR3 sequences, roughly 23% occurring once. The sample was naive CD8+ T cells from blood, with Jurkat cell RNA spiked in. Documented subset: FACS-sorted CD8+CD4-CCR7+CD45RA+ naive T cells. The sequence derives from a human donor in good health. Some libraries in this study had Jurkat cell RNA spiked in. The rearrangement joins TRBV28 to TRBJ2-7; a weak D match, TRBD1 (5 bases). This chain's CDR3 is CASSLSRTSYEQYF. DNA of the CDR3: TGTGCCAGCAGTTTATCTCGGACATCCTACGAGCAGTACTTC. Using reference TRBV28 and TRBJ2-7 for the parts outside the CDR3, the full variable domain is DVKVTQSSRYLVKRTGEKVFLECVQDMDHENMFWYRQDPGLGLRLIYFSYDVKMKEKGDIPEGYSVSREKKERFSLILESASTNQTSMYLCASSLSRTSYEQYFGPGTRLTVT.